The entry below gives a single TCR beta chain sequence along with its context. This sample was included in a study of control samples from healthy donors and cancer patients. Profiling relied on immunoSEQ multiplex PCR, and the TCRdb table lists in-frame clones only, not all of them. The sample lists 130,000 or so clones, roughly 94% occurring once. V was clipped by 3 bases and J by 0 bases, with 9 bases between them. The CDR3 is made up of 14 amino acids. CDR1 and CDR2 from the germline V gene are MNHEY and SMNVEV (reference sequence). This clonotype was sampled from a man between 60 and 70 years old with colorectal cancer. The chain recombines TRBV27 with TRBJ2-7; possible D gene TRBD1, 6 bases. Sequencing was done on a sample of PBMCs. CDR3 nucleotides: TGTGCCAGCAGTTTTGGGACATACTCCTACGAGCAGTACTTC. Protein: CASSFGTYSYEQYF.